The entry below gives a single TCR beta chain sequence along with its context. The antigen remains unidentified. TCRdb passed the 5' RACE reads through MiXCR, listing each CDR3 protein once. Of 600,000 to 700,000 distinct CDR3 sequences in the sample, 20% to 25% were seen once. This sample stems from a study of identical twins. General observations from the study: For zero-insertion analyses, partial confounding could come from invariant MAIT and iNKT cells.

J was trimmed by 5 bases and V by 2 bases; bases with no gene match: 5. The CDR3 has 17 residues. Germline-derived CDR1 and CDR2 are SGHDN and FVKESK. These data also featured in a second study, about T cells expressing NK-cell markers. That study adds: Beta-chain profiling covered CD3+CD56+NKG2C+, CD3+CD56+NKG2C- and CD3+CD56-NKG2C+ sorted subsets.

This rearrangement joins TRBV14 to TRBJ2-1, with 14 nucleotides matching TRBD2. The sequenced material came from PBMCs. This receptor was taken from a woman aged 18 to 35 in good health. The CDR3 DNA is TGTGCCAGCAGCCAAACCCCGGGACTAGCGGGAGACAATGAGCAGTTCTTC. This translates into CASSQTPGLAGDNEQFF. Using reference TRBV14 and TRBJ2-1 for the parts outside the CDR3, the full variable domain is EAGVTQFPSHSVIEKGQTVTLRCDPISGHDNLYWYRRVMGKEIKFLLHFVKESKQDESGMPNNRFLAERTGGTYSTLKVQPAELEDSGVYFCASSQTPGLAGDNEQFFGPGTRLTVL.